Included here is one T cell receptor (beta chain) sequence, with context. Trimming took off 2 bases at V and 5 bases at J, with 6 bases between the two ends. This CDR3 has 11 amino acids. Germline V CDR1 and CDR2: DFQATT, SNEGSKA (reference sequence). This record comes from a study of OX40 agonist ivuxolimab in advanced cancers. Libraries were prepared by immunoSEQ multiplex PCR; TCRdb keeps only in-frame clonotypes and omits some of them. Here the sample spans tens of thousands of clones, roughly 86% being singletons. The chain uses TRBV20-1 and TRBJ1-2; D remains ambiguous. This specimen consisted of CD4+ or CD8+ T cells sorted from blood, obtained in a trial of the OX40 agonist ivuxolimab. The TCR was taken from an adult with an advanced solid tumor such as melanoma, head and neck, liver or kidney cancer. CDR3 DNA sequence: TGCAGTGCTAGAACGGATTATGGCTACACCTTC. Translation gives CSARTDYGYTF.